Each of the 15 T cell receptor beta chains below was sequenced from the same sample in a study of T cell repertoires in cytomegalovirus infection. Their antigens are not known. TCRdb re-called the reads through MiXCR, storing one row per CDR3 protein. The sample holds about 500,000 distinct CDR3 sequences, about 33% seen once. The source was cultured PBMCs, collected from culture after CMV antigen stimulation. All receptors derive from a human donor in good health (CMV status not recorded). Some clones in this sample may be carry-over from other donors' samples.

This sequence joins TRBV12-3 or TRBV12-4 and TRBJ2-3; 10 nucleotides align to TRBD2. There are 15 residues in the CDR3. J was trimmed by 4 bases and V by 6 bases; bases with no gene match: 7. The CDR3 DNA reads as TGTGCCAGCAGAAGTAGCGGGAGGCCTGCAGATACGCAGTATTTT. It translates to CASRSSGRPADTQYF.

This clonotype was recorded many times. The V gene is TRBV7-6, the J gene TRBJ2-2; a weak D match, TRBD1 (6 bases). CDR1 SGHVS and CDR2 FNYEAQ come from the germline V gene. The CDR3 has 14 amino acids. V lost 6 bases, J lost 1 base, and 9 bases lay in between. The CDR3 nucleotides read TGTGCCAGCAGTATGACAGGGAACACCGGGGAGCTGTTTTTT. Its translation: CASSMTGNTGELFF.

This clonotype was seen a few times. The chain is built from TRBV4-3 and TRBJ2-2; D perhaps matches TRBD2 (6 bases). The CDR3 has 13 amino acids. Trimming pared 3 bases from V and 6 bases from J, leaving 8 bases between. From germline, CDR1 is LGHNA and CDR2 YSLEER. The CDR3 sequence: CASSQGLAGELFF. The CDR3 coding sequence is TGCGCCAGCAGCCAGGGACTCGCCGGGGAGCTGTTTTTT.

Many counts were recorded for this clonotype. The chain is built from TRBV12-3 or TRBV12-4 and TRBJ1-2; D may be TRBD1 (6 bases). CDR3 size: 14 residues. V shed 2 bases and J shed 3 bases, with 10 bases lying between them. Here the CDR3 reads CASSLMAGDYGYTF. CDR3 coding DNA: TGTGCCAGCAGTTTAATGGCAGGGGACTATGGCTACACCTTC.

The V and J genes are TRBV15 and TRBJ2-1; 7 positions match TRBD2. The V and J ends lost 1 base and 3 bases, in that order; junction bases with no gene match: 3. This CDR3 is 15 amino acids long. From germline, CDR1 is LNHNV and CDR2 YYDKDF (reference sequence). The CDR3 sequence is CATSRGGGIYNEQFF. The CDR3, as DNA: TGTGCCACCAGCAGAGGGGGAGGGATCTACAATGAGCAGTTCTTC. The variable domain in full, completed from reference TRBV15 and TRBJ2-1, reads DAMVIQNPRYQVTQFGKPVTLSCSQTLNHNVMYWYQQKSSQAPKLLFHYYDKDFNNEADTPDNFQSRRPNTSFCFLDIRSPGLGDTAMYLCATSRGGGIYNEQFFGPGTRLTVL.

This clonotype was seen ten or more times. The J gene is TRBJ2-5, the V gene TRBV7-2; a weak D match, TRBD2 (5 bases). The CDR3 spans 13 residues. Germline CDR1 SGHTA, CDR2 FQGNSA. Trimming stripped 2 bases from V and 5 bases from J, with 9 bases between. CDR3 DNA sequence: TGTGCCAGCAGCTTAAGAGGGTTGGAGACCCAGTACTTC. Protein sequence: CASSLRGLETQYF.

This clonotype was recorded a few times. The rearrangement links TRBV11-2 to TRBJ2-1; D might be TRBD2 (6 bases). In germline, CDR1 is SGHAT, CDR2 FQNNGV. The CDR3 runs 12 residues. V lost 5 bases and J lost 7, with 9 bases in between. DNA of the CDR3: TGTGCCAGCAGCGCGGGACGAAATGAGCAGTTCTTC. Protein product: CASSAGRNEQFF. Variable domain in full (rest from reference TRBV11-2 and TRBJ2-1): EAGVAQSPRYKIIEKRQSVAFWCNPISGHATLYWYQQILGQGPKLLIQFQNNGVVDDSQLPKDRFSAERLKGVDSTLKIQPAKLEDSAVYLCASSAGRNEQFFGPGTRLTVL.

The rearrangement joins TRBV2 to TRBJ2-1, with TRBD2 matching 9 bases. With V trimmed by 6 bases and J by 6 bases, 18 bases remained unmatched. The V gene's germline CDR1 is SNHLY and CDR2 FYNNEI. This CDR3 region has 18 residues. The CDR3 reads CASRPPRGLAGTINEQFF. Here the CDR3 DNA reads TGTGCCAGCAGGCCCCCTAGGGGGCTAGCGGGAACTATCAATGAGCAGTTCTTC.

The CDR3 region is CASSLYTGLEVDTQYF. The CDR3 coding sequence is TGTGCCAGCAGTTTGTATACAGGGCTCGAAGTAGATACGCAGTATTTT. The chain links TRBV28 to TRBJ2-3; maybe TRBD1 (6 bases). CDR1 is MDHEN and CDR2 is SYDVKM in the germline V gene. V was cut by 3 bases and J by 5 bases, with 18 bases left in between. There are 16 residues in the CDR3. Full variable domain (remainder filled in from reference TRBV28 and TRBJ2-3): DVKVTQSSRYLVKRTGEKVFLECVQDMDHENMFWYRQDPGLGLRLIYFSYDVKMKEKGDIPEGYSVSREKKERFSLILESASTNQTSMYLCASSLYTGLEVDTQYFGPGTRLTVL.

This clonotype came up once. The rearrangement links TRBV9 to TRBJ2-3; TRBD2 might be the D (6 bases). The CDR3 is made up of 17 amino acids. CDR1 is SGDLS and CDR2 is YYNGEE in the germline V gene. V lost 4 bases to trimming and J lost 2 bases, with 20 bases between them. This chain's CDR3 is CASSIFGGTSITDTQYF. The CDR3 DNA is TGTGCCAGCAGCATTTTCGGCGGGACCTCGATCACAGATACGCAGTATTTT.

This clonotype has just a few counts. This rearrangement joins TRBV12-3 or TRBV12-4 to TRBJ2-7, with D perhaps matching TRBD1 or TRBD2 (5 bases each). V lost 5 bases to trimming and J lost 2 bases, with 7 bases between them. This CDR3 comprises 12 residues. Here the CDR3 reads CASSRDAYEQYF. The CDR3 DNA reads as TGTGCCAGCAGTCGGGACGCCTACGAGCAGTACTTC.

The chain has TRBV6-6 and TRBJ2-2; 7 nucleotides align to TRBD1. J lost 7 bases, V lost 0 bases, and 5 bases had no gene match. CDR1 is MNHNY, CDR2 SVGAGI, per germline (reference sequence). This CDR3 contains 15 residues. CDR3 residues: CASSYSRGPGGELFF. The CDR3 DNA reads TGTGCCAGCAGTTACTCTAGGGGGCCGGGCGGGGAGCTGTTTTTT.

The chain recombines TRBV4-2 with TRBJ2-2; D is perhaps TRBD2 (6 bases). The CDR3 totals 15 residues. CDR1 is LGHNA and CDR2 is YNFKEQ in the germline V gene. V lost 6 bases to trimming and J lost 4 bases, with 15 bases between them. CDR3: CASRHTGVLTGELFF. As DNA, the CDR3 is TGTGCCAGCAGACACACGGGAGTCCTCACCGGGGAGCTGTTTTTT.

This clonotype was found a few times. This chain's CDR3 is CASSYGRGLNQPQHF. The CDR3 coding sequence is TGTGCCAGCAGTTACGGACGGGGCCTCAATCAGCCCCAGCATTTT. J is TRBJ1-5 and V is TRBV6-5, with D tentatively TRBD1 (5 bases). This CDR3 is built from 15 residues. Trimming stripped 2 bases from V and 3 bases from J, with 11 bases between. The V gene's germline CDR1 is MNHEY and CDR2 SVGAGI.

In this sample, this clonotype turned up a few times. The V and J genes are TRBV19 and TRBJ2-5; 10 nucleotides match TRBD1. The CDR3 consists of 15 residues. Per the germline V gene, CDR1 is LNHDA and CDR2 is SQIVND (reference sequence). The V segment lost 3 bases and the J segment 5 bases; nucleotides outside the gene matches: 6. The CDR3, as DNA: TGTGCCAGTAGTATGGGACAGGGGTTTCGGGAGACCCAGTACTTC. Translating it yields CASSMGQGFRETQYF.